One and the same sample provided the 10 T cell receptor beta chains below, sequenced in a study of regulatory T cells in long-lasting Graves disease. Documented time point: newly diagnosed GD, antithyroid drugs for less than 3 months. Construction of the TCR library relied on RNA isolated from PBMCs. Library construction for TCR beta used iRepertoire HTBI primers and Arm-PCR of CDR3 regions. TCRdb used MiXCR to reprocess the multiplex PCR reads, holding one entry per CDR3 protein. The sample consists of approximately 400,000 distinct CDR3 sequences, 14% to 15% of them appearing once. These data also formed part of another study, on T cells in Graves' hyperthyroidism and ophthalmopathy.

The source was peripheral blood mononuclear cells (PBMCs), collected at new diagnosis, from a patient treated with antithyroid drugs. The receptors were gathered from a woman in her 30s with Graves disease.

Remarks on this clonotype: A far more abundant clone sits one base away, making this likely a read error. The CDR3 does not close with the conserved phenylalanine or tryptophan, likely indicating a read error. This sequence joins TRBV7-2 and TRBJ1-1, with a possible D match to TRBD1 (5 bases). V was pared by 8 bases and J by 0 bases, with 7 bases between. CDR3 length equals 12 residues. CDR1 and CDR2 (germline): SGHTA, FQGNSA. In DNA form, the CDR3 reads TGTGCCAGCGGGACGGTGAACACTGAAGCTTTCTCT. Translation: CASGTVNTEAFS.

This clonotype was detected a few times. This rearrangement joins TRBV14 to TRBJ2-7; 8 positions match TRBD2. V lost 3 bases and J lost 2; bases outside the gene matches: 6. CDR3 length equals 15 residues. Germline V gene sequence: CDR1 SGHDN, CDR2 FVKESK. The CDR3 is CASSHIAGRAYEQYF. Here the CDR3 DNA reads TGTGCCAGCAGCCACATAGCGGGAAGGGCCTACGAGCAGTACTTC.

This clonotype was seen ten or more times. This chain's CDR3 is CASTGSKETQYF. The CDR3 region has the DNA TGTGCCAGCACGGGCAGCAAAGAGACCCAGTACTTC. This sequence joins TRBV2 and TRBJ2-5; D is uncertain. This CDR3 contains 12 residues. Trimming shortened V by 7 bases and J by 3 bases, and 9 bases separated the two germline ends. Germline loops: CDR1 SNHLY, CDR2 FYNNEI.

This clonotype was counted ten times or more. The J gene is TRBJ1-6, the V gene TRBV7-3; perhaps TRBD1 as D (6 bases). The CDR3 is made up of 14 amino acids. The V end was cut by 3 bases, the J end by 6 bases, with 9 bases between. CDR1 is SGHTA, CDR2 FQGTGA, per germline. CDR3 sequence: CASSLDSINSPLHF. The DNA for the CDR3 is TGTGCCAGCAGCTTGGACAGTATTAATTCACCCCTCCACTTT.

This clonotype has a handful of counts. V and J are TRBV10-3 and TRBJ1-2, with TRBD1 matching 9 bases. This CDR3 comprises 14 residues. The J segment lost 4 bases and the V segment lost 6 bases, leaving 6 bases of the junction unmatched. Germline V lookup: CDR1 ENHRY, CDR2 SYGVKD. CDR3 DNA: TGTGCCATCAGACTCGGGACAGGGATCTATGGCTACACCTTC. Its protein product is CAIRLGTGIYGYTF.

This clonotype came up many times. This chain joins TRBV20-1 and TRBJ2-2; D remains unclear. The V gene lost 3 bases and the J gene lost 3 bases, with 8 bases spanning the gap. The CDR3 is 13 amino acids. Germline lookup yields CDR1 DFQATT and CDR2 SNEGSKA (reference sequence). The CDR3 region has the DNA TGCAGTGCTAGGGCGGCTTACACCGGGGAGCTGTTTTTT. It yields the protein CSARAAYTGELFF.

The genes are TRBV5-6 and TRBJ2-5; D is unclear. Germline V gene data show CDR1 as SGHDT and CDR2 as YYEEEE. V dropped 3 bases and J dropped 5 bases, with 29 bases sitting between them. The length of the CDR3 is 19 residues. The CDR3 is CASSSFFRLVAEMGETQYF. CDR3 nucleotide sequence: TGTGCCAGCAGCTCCTTCTTCCGGCTTGTAGCCGAAATGGGGGAGACCCAGTACTTC. The whole variable domain, remainder taken from reference TRBV5-6 and TRBJ2-5, is DAGVTQSPTHLIKTRGQQVTLRCSPKSGHDTVSWYQQALGQGPQFIFQYYEEEERQRGNFPDRFSGHQFPNYSSELNVNALLLGDSALYLCASSSFFRLVAEMGETQYFGPGTRLLVL.

This clonotype was seen ten or more times. V gene TRBV7-9 combines with J gene TRBJ2-7, with D perhaps TRBD1 or TRBD2 (5 bases each). Germline values: CDR1 SEHNR, CDR2 FQNEAQ (reference sequence). The V gene lost 5 bases and the J gene lost 0 bases, with 11 bases spanning the gap. The CDR3 sequence is 14 residues long. CDR3: CASSRGSSSYEQYF. CDR3 DNA sequence: TGTGCCAGCAGCCGGGGCAGTAGCTCCTACGAGCAGTACTTC.

At least ten counts were recorded for this clonotype. V and J are TRBV7-8 and TRBJ2-3; 11 bases match TRBD2. Germline V lookup: CDR1 SGHVS, CDR2 FQNEAQ. J lost 2 bases, V lost 5 bases, and 9 bases had no gene match. The CDR3 sequence is 17 residues long. As DNA, the CDR3 is TGTGCCAGCAGCCATCCGGGACTAGCGGACTTCACAGATACGCAGTATTTT. This codes for CASSHPGLADFTDTQYF.

On this clonotype: This clone may be a read error of a much larger clone one base away. The conserved final phenylalanine or tryptophan is absent from the CDR3, which likely points to a read error. The V gene is TRBV12-3 or TRBV12-4, the J gene TRBJ2-6; D uncertain. Trimming took off 3 bases at V and 1 base at J, with 10 bases between the two ends. The CDR3 totals 16 residues. The CDR3 loop reads CASSFGMGSGANVLTS. The CDR3 nucleotides are TGTGCCAGCAGTTTTGGTATGGGGTCTGGGGCCAACGTCCTGACTTCC.